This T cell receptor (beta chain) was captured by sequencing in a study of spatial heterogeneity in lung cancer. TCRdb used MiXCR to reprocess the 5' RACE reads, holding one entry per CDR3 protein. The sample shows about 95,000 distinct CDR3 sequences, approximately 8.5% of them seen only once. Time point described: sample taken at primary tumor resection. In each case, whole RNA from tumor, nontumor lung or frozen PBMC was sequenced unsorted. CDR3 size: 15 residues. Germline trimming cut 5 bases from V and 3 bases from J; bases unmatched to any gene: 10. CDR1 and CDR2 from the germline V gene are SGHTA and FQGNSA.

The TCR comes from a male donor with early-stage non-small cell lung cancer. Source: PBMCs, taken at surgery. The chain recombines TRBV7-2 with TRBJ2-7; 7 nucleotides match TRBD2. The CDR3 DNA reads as TGTGCCAGCAGCCCTATGAAAGGCGGGAGCTACGAGCAGTACTTC. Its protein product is CASSPMKGGSYEQYF.